This T cell receptor beta chain was identified in a study of control samples from healthy donors and cancer patients. Here immunoSEQ multiplex PCR was the method, and the copy in TCRdb shows in-frame clones only, minus some. This table holds roughly 86,000 clones, roughly nine tenths found once. CDR1 and CDR2 (germline): LNHNV, YYDKDF (reference sequence). V lost 0 bases to trimming and J lost 3 bases, with 14 bases between them. This CDR3 has 16 amino acids. The receptor's source is a woman aged 18-29 years in good health. The J gene is TRBJ1-1, the V gene TRBV15; a possible D gene is TRBD1 (5 bases). Sequencing input: blood. The CDR3 here is CATSRDGRGADTEAFF. In nucleotides, the CDR3 is TGTGCCACCAGCAGAGATGGCCGAGGGGCCGACACTGAAGCTTTCTTT.